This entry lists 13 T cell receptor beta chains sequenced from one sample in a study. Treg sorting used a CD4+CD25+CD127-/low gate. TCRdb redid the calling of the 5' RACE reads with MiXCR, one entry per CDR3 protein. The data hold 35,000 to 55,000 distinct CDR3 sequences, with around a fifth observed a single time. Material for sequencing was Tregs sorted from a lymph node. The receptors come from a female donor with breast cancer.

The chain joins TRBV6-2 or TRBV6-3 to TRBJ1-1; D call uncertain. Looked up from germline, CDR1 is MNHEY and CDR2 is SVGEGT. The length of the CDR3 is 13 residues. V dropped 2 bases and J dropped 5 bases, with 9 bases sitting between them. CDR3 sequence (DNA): TGTGCCAGCAGTTACCTCACTGGGACTGAAGCTTTCTTT. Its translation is CASSYLTGTEAFF.

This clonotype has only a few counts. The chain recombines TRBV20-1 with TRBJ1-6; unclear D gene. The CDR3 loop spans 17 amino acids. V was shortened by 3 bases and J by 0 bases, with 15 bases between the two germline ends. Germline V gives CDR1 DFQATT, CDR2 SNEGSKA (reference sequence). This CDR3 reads CSARDFPVGSYNSPLHF. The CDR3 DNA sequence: TGCAGTGCTAGGGACTTCCCGGTGGGCTCCTATAATTCACCCCTCCACTTT.

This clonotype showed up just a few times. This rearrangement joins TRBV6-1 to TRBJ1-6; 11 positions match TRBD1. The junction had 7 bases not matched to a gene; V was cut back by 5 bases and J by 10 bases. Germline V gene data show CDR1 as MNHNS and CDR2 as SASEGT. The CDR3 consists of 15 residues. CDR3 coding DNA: TGTGCCAGCAGTACCCGGACAGGGGGCGGATCACCCCTCCACTTT. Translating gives CASSTRTGGGSPLHF.

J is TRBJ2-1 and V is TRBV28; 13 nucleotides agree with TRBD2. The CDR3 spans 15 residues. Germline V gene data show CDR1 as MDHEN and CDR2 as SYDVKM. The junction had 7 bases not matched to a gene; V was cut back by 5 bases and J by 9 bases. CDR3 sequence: CASSRLAGGRGEQFF. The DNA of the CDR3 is TGTGCCAGCAGTCGACTAGCGGGAGGACGGGGTGAGCAGTTCTTC.

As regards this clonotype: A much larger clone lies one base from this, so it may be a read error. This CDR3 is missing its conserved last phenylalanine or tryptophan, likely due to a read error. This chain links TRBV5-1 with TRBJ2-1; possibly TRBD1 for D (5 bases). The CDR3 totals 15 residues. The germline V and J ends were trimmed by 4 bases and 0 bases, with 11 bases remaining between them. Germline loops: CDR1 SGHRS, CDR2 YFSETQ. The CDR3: CASSTDTSSYNEQFY. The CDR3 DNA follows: TGCGCCAGCAGCACGGACACGAGCTCCTACAATGAGCAGTTCTAC.

CDR3 DNA sequence: TGCGCCAGCAGCCAAGATCGGACAGTTGGCTATGGCTACACCTTC. Encoded protein: CASSQDRTVGYGYTF. The genes are TRBV4-1 and TRBJ1-2; a possible D gene is TRBD1 (6 bases). Trimming took off 0 bases at V and 4 bases at J, with 12 bases between the two ends. Germline V CDR1 and CDR2: MGHRA, YSYEKL. The CDR3 is 15 amino acids.

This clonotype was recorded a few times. The CDR3 loop reads CASSHYSQETQYF. CDR3 in DNA: TGTGCCAGCAGTCACTACTCACAAGAGACCCAGTACTTC. The chain joins TRBV5-6 to TRBJ2-5; D is uncertain. The CDR3 loop spans 13 amino acids. The germline gives CDR1 SGHDT, CDR2 YYEEEE. Trimming took off 5 bases at V and 2 bases at J, with 10 bases between the two ends. The entire variable domain, with the rest obtained from reference TRBV5-6 and TRBJ2-5, is as follows: DAGVTQSPTHLIKTRGQQVTLRCSPKSGHDTVSWYQQALGQGPQFIFQYYEEEERQRGNFPDRFSGHQFPNYSSELNVNALLLGDSALYLCASSHYSQETQYFGPGTRLLVL.

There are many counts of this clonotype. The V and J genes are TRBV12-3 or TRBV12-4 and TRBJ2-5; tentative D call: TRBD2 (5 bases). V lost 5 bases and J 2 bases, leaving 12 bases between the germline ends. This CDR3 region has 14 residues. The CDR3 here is CASSPTSVQETQYF. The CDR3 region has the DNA TGTGCCAGCAGTCCTACTAGTGTGCAAGAGACCCAGTACTTC.

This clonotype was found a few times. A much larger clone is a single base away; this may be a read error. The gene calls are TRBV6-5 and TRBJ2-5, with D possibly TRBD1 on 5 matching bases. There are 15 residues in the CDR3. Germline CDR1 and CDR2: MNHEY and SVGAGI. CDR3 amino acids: CAGSPRTTGQETQYF. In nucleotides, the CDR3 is TGTGCCGGCAGTCCTAGGACAACGGGTCAAGAGACCCAGTACTTC.

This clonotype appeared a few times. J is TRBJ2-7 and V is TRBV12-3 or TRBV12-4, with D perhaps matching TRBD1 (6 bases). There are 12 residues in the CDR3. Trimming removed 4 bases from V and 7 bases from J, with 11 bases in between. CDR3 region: CASSSRTVEQYF. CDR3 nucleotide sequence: TGTGCCAGCAGTTCTAGGACAGTGGAGCAGTACTTC.

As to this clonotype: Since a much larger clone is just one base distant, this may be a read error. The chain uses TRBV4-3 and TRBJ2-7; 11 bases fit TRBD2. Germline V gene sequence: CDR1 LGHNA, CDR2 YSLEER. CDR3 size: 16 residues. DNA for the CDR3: TGCGCCAGCGGCCAAGGGCAACTAGCGGGAGCCAACGAGCAGTACTTC. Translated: CASGQGQLAGANEQYF.

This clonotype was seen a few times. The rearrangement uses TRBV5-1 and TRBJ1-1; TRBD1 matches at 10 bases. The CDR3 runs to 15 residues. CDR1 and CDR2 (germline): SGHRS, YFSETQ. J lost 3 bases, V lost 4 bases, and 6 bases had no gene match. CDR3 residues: CASSVTGGFDTEAFF. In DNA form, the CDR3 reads TGCGCCAGCAGCGTGACAGGGGGCTTCGACACTGAAGCTTTCTTT.

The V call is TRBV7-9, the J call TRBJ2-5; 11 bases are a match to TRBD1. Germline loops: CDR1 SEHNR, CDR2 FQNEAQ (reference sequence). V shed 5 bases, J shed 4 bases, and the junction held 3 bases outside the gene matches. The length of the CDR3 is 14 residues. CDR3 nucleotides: TGTGCCAGCAGCCCGGGACAGGGGGGAGAGACCCAGTACTTC. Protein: CASSPGQGGETQYF.